This T cell receptor beta chain is drawn from a study of T cell repertoires in cytomegalovirus infection. About the study: It was the public TCR beta signatures that indicated both CMV infection and matching HLA type.

Study outcomes and limitations: HLA-C-restricted TCR beta clonotypes specific for CMV led the ex vivo response. Carriage of CMV together with the relevant HLA was identifiable through cumulative public TCR beta family frequency.

Each CDR3 protein is one row after TCRdb ran MiXCR on the reads. The sample includes about 260,000 distinct CDR3 sequences, approximately 9.1% of them seen just once. Trimming took off 5 bases at V and 2 bases at J, with 18 bases between the two ends. The CDR3 has 16 amino acids. The germline V gene encodes CDR1 MDHEN and CDR2 SYDVKM. Of note for this clonotype: The antigen remains unidentified.

This sequence originates from a human donor in good health (CMV status not recorded). Some clones in this sample may be carry-over from other donors' samples. This chain uses TRBV28 with TRBJ1-2, with D possibly TRBD1 on 6 matching bases. The specimen sequenced was PBMCs. For the CDR3, the DNA is TGTGCCAGCAGTGTCCCTCCAGGGGTGGCCAACTATGGCTACACCTTC. Encoded protein: CASSVPPGVANYGYTF.